This T cell receptor beta chain was observed in a study of blood T cell repertoires in COVID-19. Profiling relied on immunoSEQ multiplex PCR, and the TCRdb table lists in-frame clones only, not all of them. The table lists approximately 210,000 clones, around nine tenths of them singletons. CDR3 length: 16 amino acids. The V and J ends lost 7 bases and 5 bases respectively, with 21 bases between them. Per the germline V gene, CDR1 is MRHNA and CDR2 is SNTAGT. The chain uses TRBV6-4 and TRBJ1-5, with D possibly TRBD1 on 5 matching bases. The sequencing input was peripheral blood. The TCR sequence derives from a woman aged 35 to 49 who had recovered from COVID-19. DNA for the CDR3: TGTGCCAGCATCTCCTGGGGAGGGGCGAGAGATCAGCCCCAGCATTTT. This translates into CASISWGGARDQPQHF.